The text below deals with one TCR beta chain. Its antigen is unidentified. Germline CDR1 and CDR2: SGHDT and YYEEEE. The ends lost 4 bases at V and 5 bases at J; junction bases unmatched: 10. The CDR3 totals 17 residues. At a deep level, the assay was run. The protocol was immunoSEQ multiplex PCR, while the TCRdb copy is restricted to in-frame clones and leaves out a portion. The sample carries 2,500,000 or so clones, more than 80% recorded once. The source of the sample is a study of shared clonotypes between healthy human individuals. Study findings and constraints: In the sorted subsets, rarefaction showed sequencing was incomplete despite large depth.

V usage is TRBV5-6 and J usage is TRBJ2-5; 14 nucleotides line up with TRBD2. The receptor was derived from a man between 18 and 35 years old in good health. The sequenced material came from naive CD4+ T cells sorted from blood. Stated subset: CD45RA+ positively selected. CDR3: CASSPGLAGVMGETQYF. The CDR3 nucleotides read TGTGCCAGCAGCCCGGGACTAGCGGGAGTAATGGGGGAGACCCAGTACTTC.